Each of the 13 T cell receptor beta chains below was sequenced from the same sample in a study of T cell changes during pregnancy in multiple sclerosis. Some clones are missing from TCRdb's copy, which holds only in-frame ones; the method was immunoSEQ multiplex PCR. This sample has around 48,000 clones, with approximately 85% found just once. The source material was CD4+ T cells from peripheral blood mononuclear cells, sampled in the second trimester of pregnancy. The receptors originated from a female donor with multiple sclerosis, enrolled in a pregnancy study.

This clone is a singleton in its sample. This chain connects TRBV29-1 to TRBJ2-1; a possible D gene is TRBD2 (6 bases). V lost 5 bases, J lost 4 bases, and 18 bases lay in between. Germline V lookup: CDR1 SQVTM, CDR2 ANQGSEA. CDR3 length equals 15 residues. The CDR3 reads CSVRRVAGLYNEQFF. DNA of the CDR3: TGCAGCGTTAGAAGGGTCGCGGGACTTTACAATGAGCAGTTCTTC.

The gene calls are TRBV14 and TRBJ2-1; 9 bases match TRBD2. J was trimmed by 1 base and V by 7 bases; bases with no gene match: 17. Germline CDR1 reads SGHDN; CDR2 reads FVKESK. The CDR3 is 19 residues long. The CDR3 region is CASNPGLATVGRSYNEQFF. The CDR3 region has the DNA TGTGCCAGCAACCCGGGACTAGCAACGGTAGGTAGGTCCTACAATGAGCAGTTCTTC.

This clone appeared a single time. This chain connects TRBV2 to TRBJ2-3; 11 bases map to TRBD2. The CDR3 spans 16 residues. With 6 bases clipped from V and 4 bases from J, the junction kept 9 bases outside the gene matches. Germline V gene data show CDR1 as SNHLY and CDR2 as FYNNEI. The CDR3, as DNA: TGTGCCAGCAGAGTTCTAGCGGGAGGAGGTCCAGATACGCAGTATTTT. As protein: CASRVLAGGGPDTQYF.

This rearrangement joins TRBV2 to TRBJ1-2; D gene uncertain. V lost 7 bases and J 0 bases, leaving 15 bases between the germline ends. In germline, CDR1 is SNHLY, CDR2 FYNNEI. The CDR3 has 15 residues. CDR3 sequence reads: CASTGGQFSNYGYTF. CDR3 nucleotides: TGTGCCAGCACCGGTGGGCAGTTCTCTAACTATGGCTACACCTTC.

In its sample, this clone was seen once. V is TRBV5-1 and J is TRBJ2-3, with 8 nucleotides matching TRBD1. V dropped 3 bases and J dropped 0; count of bases not matched to a gene: 3. The CDR3 is made up of 15 amino acids. Looked up from germline, CDR1 is SGHRS and CDR2 is YFSETQ. In DNA form, the CDR3 reads TGCGCCAGCAGCTGGACAGGGAAGAGCACAGATACGCAGTATTTT. Translating it yields CASSWTGKSTDTQYF.

The V gene is TRBV10-2, the J gene TRBJ2-7; D might be TRBD1 (6 bases). Trimming removed 6 bases at V and 3 bases at J, with 9 bases between. CDR1 and CDR2 (germline): WSHSY, SAAADI. CDR3 length: 12 residues. The CDR3 here is CASSDRYYEQYF. In DNA, the CDR3 is TGCGCCAGCAGCGACAGGTACTACGAGCAGTACTTC.

The chain is built from TRBV27 and TRBJ2-5; D might be TRBD1 (5 bases). Germline loops: CDR1 MNHEY, CDR2 SMNVEV (reference sequence). The V end lost 6 bases, the J end lost 2 bases, and 19 bases lay between the germline ends. The CDR3 runs 16 residues. In DNA form, the CDR3 reads TGTGCCAGCAGACCTGGGCAAGGGGCAAGGCAAGAGACCCAGTACTTC. Protein: CASRPGQGARQETQYF.

The rearrangement uses TRBV2 and TRBJ2-7; D is uncertain. The CDR3 runs to 14 residues. Germline CDR1 SNHLY, CDR2 FYNNEI. V lost 2 bases to trimming and J lost 1 base, with 9 bases between them. The CDR3 coding sequence is TGTGCCAGCAGTGAAACTACGTCTTCCTACGAGCAGTACTTC. Protein product: CASSETTSSYEQYF.

This chain links TRBV19 with TRBJ2-3; maybe TRBD1 (6 bases). Germline CDR1 reads LNHDA; CDR2 reads SQIVND (reference sequence). The CDR3 is made up of 15 amino acids. V was cut by 6 bases and J by 3 bases, with 16 bases left in between. The CDR3 DNA sequence: TGTGCCAGTAGGATCGGGCGCACAGGGACAGATACGCAGTATTTT. Amino acids: CASRIGRTGTDTQYF.

The chain uses TRBV30 and TRBJ2-3; 7 bases fit TRBD1. Germline V gene lookup returns CDR1 GTSNPN and CDR2 SVGIG (reference sequence). The V segment lost 2 bases and the J segment 2 bases; nucleotides outside the gene matches: 7. The CDR3 contains 15 residues. The CDR3 region is CAWSMAGGNTDTQYF. In DNA form, the CDR3 reads TGTGCCTGGAGTATGGCAGGGGGAAACACAGATACGCAGTATTTT.

The rearrangement uses TRBV10-3 and TRBJ1-1; D possibly corresponds to TRBD1 (6 bases). Germline-derived CDR1 and CDR2 are ENHRY and SYGVKD. Trimming shortened V by 0 bases and J by 4 bases, and 6 bases separated the two germline ends. CDR3 length: 13 residues. CDR3 sequence: CAISESRGTEAFF. The CDR3 DNA reads as TGTGCCATCAGTGAGTCCAGGGGCACTGAAGCTTTCTTT.

V gene TRBV4-1 combines with J gene TRBJ1-5, with 9 bases that match TRBD1. This CDR3 is built from 17 residues. Germline trimming cut 0 bases from V and 5 bases from J; bases unmatched to any gene: 8. CDR1 MGHRA and CDR2 YSYEKL come from the germline V gene. CDR3 in amino acids: CASSQETGTGQHQPQHF. The CDR3, as DNA: TGCGCCAGCAGCCAAGAAACCGGGACAGGGCAACATCAGCCCCAGCATTTT.

This clone has only a few counts. The rearrangement links TRBV4-1 to TRBJ2-3; 8 bases fit TRBD2. V lost 0 bases to trimming and J lost 3 bases; unmatched junction nucleotides: 5. The CDR3 is made up of 16 amino acids. Germline lookup yields CDR1 MGHRA and CDR2 YSYEKL. This CDR3 is CASSQDSGGLTDTQYF. The CDR3 DNA is TGCGCCAGCAGCCAAGATTCGGGAGGGCTGACAGATACGCAGTATTTT.